This T cell receptor beta chain was captured in a study of shared clonotypes between healthy human individuals (dated by TCRdb to 2020 to 2021). Notes on the research overall: The cohort comprised two women and three men aged 18 to 49 years. For each donor, CD4 naive and CD4 memory were each run on three plates, CD8 naive on two plates, and CD8 memory on one plate. Blood TCR repertoires of about five healthy adults were deeply sequenced to estimate repertoire size and the extent of clonotype sharing between individuals. Different laboratories and diverse techniques were used to prepare libraries and sequence TCR repertoires, to increase sequencing depth and limit assay-specific biases. Between about 0.94 and 8.9 billion PBMCs per donor were obtained by leukapheresis. The paper as a whole reports these results and caveats: Rarefaction of sorted-subset datasets indicated incomplete sequencing despite the large sequencing depth. Sampling was restricted to blood, and TCR repertoires in tissue are likely to differ from TCR repertoires in blood. Because the study included a small number of donors, the genetic and exposure-history diversity represented was limited. Estimated clonotype richness was generally larger for naive than for memory subsets. Compared with non-shared clonotypes, the clonotypes found in all four sorted-subset donors had higher generation probabilities. When a handful of donors were compared, the shared fraction of clonotypes was 5% to 6.5% for naive CD4, roughly 3.4% for naive CD8, about 2.5% for memory CD4, and 0.35% to 0.5% for memory CD8. Pairwise subsampling indicated that sequencing depth was expected to affect the degree of clonotype sharing among donors.

Using the deep immunoSEQ assay, TCR CDR3 regions were amplified from genomic DNA by multiplex PCR. Extracted genomic DNA from each cell subset was spread evenly across all wells of several immunoSEQ 96-well plates, with each plate serving as a replicate. For sorted subsets, roughly 200 ng of genomic DNA, equivalent to some 33,000 T cell genomes, went into each replicate PCR. Purified libraries were quantified with a Qubit 3.0 fluorometer, sized on a Bioanalyzer 2100, and re-quantified with the KAPA Library Quantification kit. A separate single-read 150-cycle Illumina NextSeq 550 flow cell was used to sequence each immunoSEQ 96-well plate. The authors' analysis ran thus. Because the immunoSEQ output included only junctional sequences and no quality scores, the filtering could not be the same as the filtering used for full-length reads. Sequences were annotated with PyIR, a Python wrapper for IgBLAST v1.9, and V/J genes and CDR3 were assigned using IMGT germline references. Reads were removed for weak V/J assignments (E-value above 1e-6), missing CDR3, stop codons, out-of-frame junctions, or ambiguous translated residues. V3J clonotypes were defined by identical inferred V gene, J gene, and CDR3 amino acid sequence. To compute the percentage overlap between repertoires, the number of shared unique clonotypes was divided by the size of the smaller repertoire. RTK rarefaction, the Chao1 estimator, and Recon v2.1 estimates of unobserved clonotypes were used to assess repertoire richness. Generation probabilities were computed with OLGA for all TCRbeta clonotypes obtained by the gDNA method from several donors. Here the immuneACCESS table is served through TCRdb, limited to in-frame sequences with V and J called. Missing clones are a known gap in these copies; in checked studies unresolved V genes cover under half, and the rest lacks a known reason. The V and J calls and clone size were taken over from that table, and D and trimming were inferred from the DNA. The sample table lists roughly 2.1 million clones, roughly 91% of them with a count of one. The ten largest clones represent over 1.5% of the sample.

Germline trimming amounts to 2 bases on V and 6 bases on J, with 8 as the count of junction bases outside the gene matches. CDR1 and CDR2, looked up from the germline V gene (reference sequence), are LNHDA and SQIVND. The CDR3 runs 15 amino acids, cysteine and phenylalanine included. Solely the CDR3 DNA is kept, with 45 bases framed from the first base. CD8 naive samples were CD45RO-negative cells positively selected for CCR7, giving a CD45RA+CCR7+ population that excluded TemRA cells. The donors were healthy, HIV-negative adults who had no recently reported acute infections or vaccinations. Only Caucasian adults living in Nashville, Tennessee, USA were represented among the donors. Blood was collected by leukapheresis, and PBMCs were isolated by Ficoll-Histopaque density gradient centrifugation and then cryopreserved in liquid nitrogen vapor phase. Purity and quantity of every magnetically sorted T cell population were checked by analytical flow cytometry. Genomic DNA was isolated from each sorted fraction and quantified by UV absorbance on a Nanodrop 2000c.

This clone came up once. The clone's antigen remains unknown. No much larger clone is present one base from it, and per-base qualities are unavailable. The TCR sequence derives from a man in his late teens or twenties in good health. Some clones in this sample may be carry-over from other donors' samples. Recombination linked TRBV19 to TRBJ1-2, with 8 middle bases fitting TRBD1. Source material: naive CD8+ T cells from PBMCs. In light of the paper, this sample's cell subset or site label describes: CD45RA+CCR7+. The CDR3 has the sequence CASSIPYRGEDGYTF. The base sequence is TGTGCCAGTAGTATACCGTACAGGGGGGAGGATGGCTACACCTTC.